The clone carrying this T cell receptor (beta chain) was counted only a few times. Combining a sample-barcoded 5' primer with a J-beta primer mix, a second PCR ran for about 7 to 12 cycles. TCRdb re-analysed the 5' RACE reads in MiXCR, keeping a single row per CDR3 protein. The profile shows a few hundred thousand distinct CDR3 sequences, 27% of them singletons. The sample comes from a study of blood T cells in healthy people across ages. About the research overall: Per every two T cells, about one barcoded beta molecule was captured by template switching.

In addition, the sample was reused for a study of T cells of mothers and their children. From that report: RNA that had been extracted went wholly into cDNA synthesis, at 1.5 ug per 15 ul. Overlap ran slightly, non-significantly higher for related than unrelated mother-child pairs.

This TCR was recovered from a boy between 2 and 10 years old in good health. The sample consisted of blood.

CDR3 sequence (DNA): TGTGCCAGCAGCTTGGGGACTAGCGTCTCCTACGAGCAGTACTTC. Translation gives CASSLGTSVSYEQYF. The chain links TRBV5-6 to TRBJ2-5, with 9 bases matching TRBD2. The end of the DNA fits TRBJ2-7 better, so the J call may be wrong. The CDR3 is made up of 15 amino acids. Germline CDR1 reads SGHDT; CDR2 reads YYEEEE.